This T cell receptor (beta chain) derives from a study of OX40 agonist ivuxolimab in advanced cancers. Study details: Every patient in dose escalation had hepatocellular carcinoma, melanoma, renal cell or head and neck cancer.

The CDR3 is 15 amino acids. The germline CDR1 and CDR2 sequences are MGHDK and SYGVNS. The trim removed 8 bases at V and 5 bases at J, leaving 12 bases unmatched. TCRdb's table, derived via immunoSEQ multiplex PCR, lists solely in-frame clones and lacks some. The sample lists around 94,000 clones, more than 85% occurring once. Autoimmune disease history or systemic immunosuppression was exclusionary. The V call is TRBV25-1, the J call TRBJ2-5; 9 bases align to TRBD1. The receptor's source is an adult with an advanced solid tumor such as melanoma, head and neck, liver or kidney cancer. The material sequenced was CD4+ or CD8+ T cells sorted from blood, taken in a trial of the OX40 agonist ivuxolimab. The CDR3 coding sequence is TGTGCCAGCCTAGGCTGGGACAGGGAGGGGGAGACCCAGTACTTC. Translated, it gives CASLGWDREGETQYF.